The 20 T cell receptor beta chains given below trace back to one sample, sequenced in a study of blood T cell repertoires in COVID-19 (dated by TCRdb to 2019 to 2021). Libraries were built with the immunoSEQ multiplex PCR assay. This immuneACCESS table, as held by TCRdb, lists in-frame sequences with V and J called but not all clones. Of the missing ones, under half trace to an unresolved V gene in checked studies; the others have no known cause. For this sample there are more than 150,000 clones; more than 75% appear just once. Approximately 0.93% of the sample rests with the top ten. Sample: peripheral blood. These receptors all stem from a woman in her late teens or twenties who had recovered from COVID-19.

The chain couples TRBV19 to TRBJ2-1; a weak D match, TRBD1 (6 bases). V was pared by 0 bases and J by 8 bases, with 8 bases between. CDR3 length equals 13 residues. Germline-derived CDR1 and CDR2 are LNHDA and SQIVND (reference sequence). CDR3 bases: TGTGCCAGTAGTATAGATGAGGGGGATGAGCAGTTCTTC. Amino acid sequence: CASSIDEGDEQFF.

The chain couples TRBV5-4 to TRBJ2-5; weak D call: TRBD1 (5 bases). V was pared by 0 bases and J by 1 base, with 7 bases between. The CDR3 spans 14 residues. Germline assignment: CDR1 SGHNT and CDR2 YYREEE (reference sequence). In DNA, the CDR3 is TGTGCCAGCAGCTTGGTCAGGGCCCAAGAGACCCAGTACTTC. Protein product: CASSLVRAQETQYF.

The chain combines TRBV7-8 with TRBJ2-1; the match to TRBD2 covers 10 bases. CDR1 is SGHVS and CDR2 is FQNEAQ in the germline V gene. The junction had 5 bases not matched to a gene; V was cut back by 1 base and J by 8 bases. The CDR3 length is 15 residues. CDR3 residues: CASSLGASGSHEQFF. In nucleotides, the CDR3 is TGTGCCAGCAGCTTAGGAGCTAGCGGGAGCCATGAGCAGTTCTTC.

The rearrangement links TRBV5-5 to TRBJ2-5; 10 nucleotides line up with TRBD2. Trimming at V came to 6 bases and at J to 4 bases, leaving 9 bases not matched to a gene. The CDR3 is 15 residues long. Germline V gene data show CDR1 as SGHKS and CDR2 as YYEKEE (reference sequence). DNA of the CDR3: TGTGCCAGCATAAAGTCCCGGACTAGCGGAGAGACCCAGTACTTC. This codes for CASIKSRTSGETQYF.

Worth noting for this clone: This CDR3 is also generated by other DNA sequences in the sample. This chain joins TRBV9 and TRBJ2-7; D might be TRBD2 (5 bases). The germline gives CDR1 SGDLS, CDR2 YYNGEE. This CDR3 region has 13 residues. Trimming stripped 2 bases from V and 7 bases from J, with 13 bases between. CDR3 region: CASSVGTSGEQYV. In DNA form, the CDR3 reads TGTGCCAGCAGCGTCGGCACCTCGGGAGAGCAGTACGTC.

A few counts support this clone. The V and J genes are TRBV6-1 and TRBJ2-7, with a weak D call TRBD2 (5 bases). The germline V gene has CDR1 MNHNS and CDR2 SASEGT. The CDR3 covers 15 residues. The ends were cut back, 3 bases at V and 3 bases at J, with 15 bases in the middle. The CDR3 DNA reads TGTGCCAGCAGTGAGTTCCCGGGGTCGAGCTACGAGCAGTACGTC. The encoded protein is CASSEFPGSSYEQYV.

The chain couples TRBV11-2 to TRBJ1-2; 9 bases match TRBD1. CDR3 length: 13 residues. In germline, CDR1 is SGHAT, CDR2 FQNNGV. Unmatched junction bases numbered 4, after V lost 4 bases and J lost 7 bases. The CDR3 coding sequence is TGTGCCAGCAGCTCACAGGGGGCAAGTGGCTACACCTTC. It encodes CASSSQGASGYTF.

This clone was seen once. This chain connects TRBV14 to TRBJ1-2; 9 bases are a match to TRBD1. J was trimmed by 5 bases and V by 4 bases; bases with no gene match: 14. The CDR3 is made up of 17 amino acids. The germline CDR1 and CDR2 sequences are SGHDN and FVKESK. DNA of the CDR3: TGTGCCAGCAGCCCCCTCCACAGGGGGCGCTTTGGGTATGGCTACACCTTC. Translated, it gives CASSPLHRGRFGYGYTF.

The chain recombines TRBV7-9 with TRBJ1-2, with D maybe TRBD1 (5 bases). The CDR3 runs to 12 residues. The germline CDR1 and CDR2 sequences are SEHNR and FQNEAQ (reference sequence). V lost 5 bases and J 8 bases, leaving 12 bases between the germline ends. The CDR3, as DNA: TGTGCCAGCAGCCTAAGGGGAGGAGGCTACACCTTC. Protein product: CASSLRGGGYTF.

The chain has TRBV6-5 and TRBJ2-1; D remains unclear. The V gene's germline CDR1 is MNHEY and CDR2 SVGAGI. Trimming took 8 bases from V and 0 from J, leaving 14 bases between them. The CDR3 is made up of 15 amino acids. This CDR3 is CASRVSLSSYNEQFF. The CDR3 DNA follows: TGTGCCAGCCGGGTTAGCCTAAGCTCCTACAATGAGCAGTTCTTC.

This chain uses TRBV29-1 with TRBJ1-2; D gene uncertain. The CDR3 runs 11 residues. V was cut by 5 bases and J by 5 bases, with 9 bases left in between. Germline V gene lookup returns CDR1 SQVTM and CDR2 ANQGSEA. CDR3 sequence reads: CSVSGSYGYTF. Here the CDR3 DNA reads TGCAGCGTTAGCGGTTCATATGGCTACACCTTC.

The chain's CDR3 is CASSLGKEVAKNIQYF. CDR3 in DNA: TGCGCCAGCAGCTTGGGTAAGGAGGTAGCCAAAAACATTCAGTACTTC. The chain links TRBV5-1 to TRBJ2-4, with a tentative D call TRBD2 (5 bases). V gave up 0 bases and J gave up 0 bases, with 10 bases separating them. The length of the CDR3 is 16 residues. Germline CDR1 and CDR2: SGHRS and YFSETQ.

The V call is TRBV28, the J call TRBJ2-1, with D hard to call. The V end was cut by 5 bases, the J end by 7 bases, with 18 bases between. This CDR3 has 15 amino acids. CDR1 and CDR2 (germline): MDHEN, SYDVKM. In DNA form, the CDR3 reads TGTGCCAGCAGTCATCGTAGCTCTCCCGGGAATGAGCAGTTCTTC. It codes for CASSHRSSPGNEQFF. Full variable domain (outside the CDR3, taken from reference TRBV28 and TRBJ2-1): DVKVTQSSRYLVKRTGEKVFLECVQDMDHENMFWYRQDPGLGLRLIYFSYDVKMKEKGDIPEGYSVSREKKERFSLILESASTNQTSMYLCASSHRSSPGNEQFFGPGTRLTVL.

V is TRBV6-2 or TRBV6-3 and J is TRBJ1-2; no definite D call. This CDR3 is built from 18 residues. Germline-derived CDR1 and CDR2 are MNHEY and SVGEGT. V was pared by 2 bases and J by 8 bases, with 27 bases between. CDR3 sequence: CASSYGGPLGRTLSGYTF. The DNA of the CDR3 is TGTGCCAGCAGTTACGGTGGGCCACTGGGGAGGACGTTATCCGGCTACACCTTC.

V and J are TRBV7-8 and TRBJ2-2; 12 nucleotides line up with TRBD2. Germline assignment: CDR1 SGHVS and CDR2 FQNEAQ. V shed 4 bases and J 5 bases; nucleotides not matched to a gene: 5. The CDR3 covers 16 residues. This CDR3 is CASSYLTSGSTGELFF. As DNA, the CDR3 is TGTGCCAGCAGCTATCTGACTAGCGGGAGTACCGGGGAGCTGTTTTTT.

The J gene is TRBJ1-5, the V gene TRBV5-5; 8 bases fit TRBD1. Germline CDR1 and CDR2: SGHKS and YYEKEE (reference sequence). The CDR3 runs to 14 residues. Unmatched junction bases numbered 1, after V lost 1 base and J lost 4 bases. The CDR3: CASSLRQGNQPQHF. CDR3 DNA: TGTGCCAGCAGCTTGAGACAGGGGAATCAGCCCCAGCATTTT.

A word on this clone: This CDR3 is also generated by other DNA sequences in the sample. The chain carries TRBV7-2 and TRBJ2-5; D gene uncertain. Germline CDR1 is SGHTA and CDR2 is FQGNSA. The CDR3 consists of 15 residues. V lost 1 base to trimming and J lost 5 bases, with 14 bases between them. DNA for the CDR3: TGTGCCAGCAGCTTAGGGAGTGGCCCCCAGGAGACCCAGTACTTC. Encoded protein: CASSLGSGPQETQYF.

In its sample, this clone was seen once. CDR3 region: CASSYEGSSTDTQYF. The CDR3 coding sequence is TGTGCCAGCAGTTACGAGGGCAGCAGCACAGATACGCAGTATTTT. This chain joins TRBV6-2 or TRBV6-3 and TRBJ2-3, with D perhaps matching TRBD2 (5 bases). This CDR3 comprises 15 residues. Germline V gene lookup returns CDR1 MNHEY and CDR2 SVGEGT. V lost 2 bases and J 0 bases, leaving 9 bases between the germline ends.

The chain links TRBV7-3 to TRBJ2-3; unclear D gene. V lost 5 bases and J lost 0, with 12 bases in between. The CDR3 runs to 15 residues. Germline CDR1 and CDR2: SGHTA and FQGTGA. CDR3 sequence reads: CASSLGRSSTDTQYF. In DNA, the CDR3 is TGTGCCAGCAGCCTCGGTCGGTCTAGCACAGATACGCAGTATTTT.

This clone was seen just once. This chain uses TRBV25-1 with TRBJ2-6, with D possibly being TRBD2 (6 bases). Trimming pared 0 bases from V and 7 bases from J, leaving 13 bases between. CDR3 length: 16 residues. Germline CDR1 and CDR2: MGHDK and SYGVNS. CDR3 sequence (DNA): TGTGCCAGCAGTGAATATTACGGGGGAGAAGCCAACGTCCTGACTTTC. Amino acids: CASSEYYGGEANVLTF.